The source of this T cell receptor (beta chain) is a study of coeliac disease. Study at large: Each coeliac patient was active, refractory type I, or diet-controlled. Without high-resolution HLA typing, biased TRBV7-2 usage was examined as a proof of principle. Study-level points and caveats: Known gliadin-specific TRB sequences: about 45% of the 18 coeliac samples, only 1 of 6 controls. Intraepithelial and lamina propria fractions were not highly pure.

This CDR3 contains 16 residues. Trimming took off 4 bases at V and 5 bases at J, with 18 bases between the two ends. Germline V lookup: CDR1 LGHNA, CDR2 YSLEER. Assay used: immunoSEQ multiplex PCR; TCRdb lists only in-frame clones, some missing. The sample has thousands of clones, approximately 70% seen once. Concerning this clone itself: Its antigen remains unidentified.

The chain carries TRBV4-3 and TRBJ2-1, with a tentative D call TRBD1 (7 bases). The material sequenced was lamina propria lymphocytes from the gut. This receptor was obtained from a man aged 45-65 years with active celiac disease. The CDR3 here is CASSPQGGGYNNEQFF. CDR3 in DNA: TGCGCCAGCAGCCCCCAGGGGGGCGGGTACAACAATGAGCAGTTCTTC.